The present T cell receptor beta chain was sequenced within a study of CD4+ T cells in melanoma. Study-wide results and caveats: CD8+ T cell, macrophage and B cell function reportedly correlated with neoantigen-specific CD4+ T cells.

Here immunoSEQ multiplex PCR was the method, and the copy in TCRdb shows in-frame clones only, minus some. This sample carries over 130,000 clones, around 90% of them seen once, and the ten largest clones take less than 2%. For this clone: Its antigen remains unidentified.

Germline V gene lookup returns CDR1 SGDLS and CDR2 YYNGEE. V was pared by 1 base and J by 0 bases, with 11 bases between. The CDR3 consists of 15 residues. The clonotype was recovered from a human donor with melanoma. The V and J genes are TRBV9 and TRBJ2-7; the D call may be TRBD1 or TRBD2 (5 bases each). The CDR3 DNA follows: TGTGCCAGCAGCGTATCGTGGGGACGCTCCTACGAGCAGTACTTC. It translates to CASSVSWGRSYEQYF.